Listed below are T cell receptor beta chains from one sample, sequenced in a study of cytomegalovirus exposure and HLA in healthy donors. Using immunoSEQ multiplex PCR, the repertoire was profiled, and TCRdb retains in-frame clones only, with some absent. The repertoire includes roughly 100,000 clones, roughly 80% of them detected once, and 2.6% sits in the top ten. Sequencing input: PBMCs. Receptors originate from a man in his forties in good health and CMV-seronegative. Each CDR3 is given with its conserved first and last residue.

TRBJ2-1	TRBV23-1	CASSHGGQDLYMGTNEQFF
TRBJ2-1	TRBV5-4	CASSLDRYQGNEQFF
TRBJ2-3	TRBV27	CASSTRPRVDTQYF
TRBJ1-1	TRBV18	CASSSSGRGDGEAFF
TRBJ1-5	TRBV19	CASSAQASNQPQHF
TRBJ1-3	TRBV9	CASSPRSGNTIYF
TRBJ1-5	TRBV2	CASSKEGSGPQHF
TRBJ2-7	TRBV10-3	CAISGRGDMTYEQYF
TRBJ1-6	TRBV28	CASSLRDRGYNSPLHF
TRBJ1-1	TRBV6-5	CASSSPEGTEAFF
TRBJ2-3	TRBV7-9	CASSLLLVASGRPDTQYF
TRBJ2-5	TRBV7-9	CASSLGGTFQETQHF
TRBJ1-4	TRBV27	CASPPQVSLFF
TRBJ2-3	TRBV9	CASSVASSGGQGDTQYF
TRBJ1-1	TRBV27	CASRMANTEAFF
TRBJ1-2	TRBV18	CASSPIRQFTDNYGYTF
TRBJ2-7	TRBV18	CASSPGTPNYEQYF
TRBJ2-7	TRBV7-2	CASSPLAGNYEQYF
TRBJ2-3	TRBV9	CASSVATRGPTDTQYF
TRBJ1-2	TRBV7-3	CASSLYPGPYGYTF
TRBJ1-1	TRBV2	CASSESAPGNNFLGNTEAFF
TRBJ1-5	TRBV27	CASTPGGAGQPQHF
TRBJ2-4	TRBV5-4	CASKPSAPSGMAKNIQYF
TRBJ2-7	TRBV7-9	CASSVLAGGLLSYEQYF
TRBJ2-1	TRBV29-1	CSVAGTSGGGEQFF
TRBJ2-3	TRBV4-1	CASSLAGGTDTQYF
TRBJ2-2	TRBV9	CASSPTSGTGSTGELFF
TRBJ1-2	TRBV5-1	CASSLGTRRLGYTF
TRBJ1-2	TRBV9	CASSFTGTGNYGYTF
TRBJ2-1	TRBV6-4	CASSPRGGSYNEQFF
TRBJ2-1	TRBV7-3	CASSSLAGALNEQFF
TRBJ1-4	TRBV7-9	CASSLRAGEKLFF
TRBJ2-3	TRBV13	CASRLTSESTDTQYF
TRBJ2-2	TRBV7-2	CASSFRVSGELFF
TRBJ2-3	TRBV7-9	CASSLAGGLRDTQYF
TRBJ1-1	TRBV7-2	CASSPIGRRVGNTEAFF
TRBJ2-5	TRBV2	CASREDAAGGGETQYF
TRBJ2-3	TRBV7-2	CASSIPTGLADTQYF
TRBJ2-2	TRBV9	CASSVDGGALTGELFF
TRBJ2-1	TRBV5-6	CASSLFGRGSYNEQFF
TRBJ1-1	TRBV5-1	CASSLDSRGTGAFF
TRBJ1-5	TRBV30	CAWSHRGGRESNQPQHF
TRBJ2-7	TRBV5-1	CASSLQGHSYEQYF
TRBJ1-2	TRBV19	CASRPRDRAGYTF
TRBJ1-1	TRBV27	CASSLSAGATTEAFF
TRBJ1-4	TRBV30	CAWRTGGSEKLFF
TRBJ2-1	TRBV14	CASSQGTGFYNEQFF
TRBJ1-1	TRBV6-1	CASMLLGGSTEAFF